This TCR beta chain stems from a study of blood T cell repertoires in COVID-19. Across the study: The United States, Italy and Spain supplied acute and convalescent COVID-19 samples. From T cells, B-cell-depleted T cells, or PBMCs came the material, which was cDNA or gDNA.

The CDR3 contains 15 residues. Germline lookup yields CDR1 LGHNA and CDR2 YSLEER. V was pared by 4 bases and J by 3 bases, with 14 bases between. Methods used by the authors: Amplification of reference gene primers was used by the study to estimate nucleated cell counts. This table comes from immunoSEQ multiplex PCR, and its TCRdb copy is limited to in-frame clones, with some not included. For V, J and clone size, that table is used; D and trimming come from the DNA. The repertoire includes 270,000 or so clones, roughly 89% of them detected once, and roughly 5% sits in the top ten. The source is a woman aged 40-49 years who had recovered from COVID-19. Sequencing used peripheral blood. The chain links TRBV4-3 to TRBJ2-3; D gene unclear. The CDR3 protein is CASSPSGPKTDTQYF. The CDR3 DNA reads TGCGCCAGCAGCCCATCGGGTCCTAAAACAGATACGCAGTATTTT.